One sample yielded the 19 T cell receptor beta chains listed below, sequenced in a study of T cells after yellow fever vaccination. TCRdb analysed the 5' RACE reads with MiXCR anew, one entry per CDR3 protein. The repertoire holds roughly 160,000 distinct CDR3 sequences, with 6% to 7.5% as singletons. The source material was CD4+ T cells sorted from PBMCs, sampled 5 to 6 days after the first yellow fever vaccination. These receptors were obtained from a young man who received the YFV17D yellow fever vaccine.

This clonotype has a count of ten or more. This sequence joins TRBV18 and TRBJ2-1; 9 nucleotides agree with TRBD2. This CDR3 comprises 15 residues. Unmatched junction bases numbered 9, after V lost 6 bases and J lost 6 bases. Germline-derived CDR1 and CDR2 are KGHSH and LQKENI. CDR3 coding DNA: TGTGCCAGCTCCCCCCCCAGCGGGGGGCTCAATGAGCAGTTCTTC. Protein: CASSPPSGGLNEQFF.

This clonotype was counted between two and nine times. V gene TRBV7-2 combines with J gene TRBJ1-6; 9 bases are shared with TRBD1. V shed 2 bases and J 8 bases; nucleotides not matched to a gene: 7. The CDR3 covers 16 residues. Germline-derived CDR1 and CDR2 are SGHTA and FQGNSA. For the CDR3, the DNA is TGTGCCAGCAGCTTACGGTACGACAGGGGGGATTCACCCCTCCACTTT. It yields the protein CASSLRYDRGDSPLHF.

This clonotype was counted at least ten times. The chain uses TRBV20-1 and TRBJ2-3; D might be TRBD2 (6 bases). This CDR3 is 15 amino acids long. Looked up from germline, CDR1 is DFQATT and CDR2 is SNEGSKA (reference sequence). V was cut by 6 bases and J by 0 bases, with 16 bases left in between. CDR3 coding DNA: TGCAGTGCATTCGCGGGGCCTGCCAGCACAGATACGCAGTATTTT. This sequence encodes CSAFAGPASTDTQYF.

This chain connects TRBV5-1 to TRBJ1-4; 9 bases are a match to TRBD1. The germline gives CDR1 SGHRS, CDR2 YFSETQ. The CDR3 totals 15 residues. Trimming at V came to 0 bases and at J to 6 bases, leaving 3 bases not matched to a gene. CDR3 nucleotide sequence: TGCGCCAGCAGCTTGGCCGGGACAGGGTATGAAAAACTGTTTTTT. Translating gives CASSLAGTGYEKLFF.

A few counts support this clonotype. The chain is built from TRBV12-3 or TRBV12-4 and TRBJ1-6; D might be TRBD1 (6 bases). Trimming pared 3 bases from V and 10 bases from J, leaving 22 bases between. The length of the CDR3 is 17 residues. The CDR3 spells CASSLGPGWGLRSPLHF. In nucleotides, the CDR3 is TGTGCCAGCAGTTTGGGCCCGGGTTGGGGGCTGAGATCACCCCTCCACTTT.

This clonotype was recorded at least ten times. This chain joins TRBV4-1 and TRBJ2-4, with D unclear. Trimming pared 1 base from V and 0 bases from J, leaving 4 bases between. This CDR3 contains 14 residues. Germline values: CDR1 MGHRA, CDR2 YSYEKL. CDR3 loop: CASSQVLAKNIQYF. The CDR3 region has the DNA TGCGCCAGCAGCCAAGTACTAGCCAAAAACATTCAGTACTTC.

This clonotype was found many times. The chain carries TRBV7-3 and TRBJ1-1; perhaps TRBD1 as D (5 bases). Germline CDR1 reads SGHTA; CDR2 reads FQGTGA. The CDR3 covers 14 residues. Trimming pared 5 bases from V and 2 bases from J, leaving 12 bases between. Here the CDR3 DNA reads TGTGCCAGCAGCGAACACCGGGACAACACTGAAGCTTTCTTT. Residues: CASSEHRDNTEAFF.

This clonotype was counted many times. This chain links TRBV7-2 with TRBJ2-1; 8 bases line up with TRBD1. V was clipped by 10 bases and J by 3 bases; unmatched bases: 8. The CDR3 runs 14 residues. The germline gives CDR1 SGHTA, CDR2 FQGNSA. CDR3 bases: TGTGCCATCTCGAGGGGACAGGACTACAATGAGCAGTTCTTC. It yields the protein CAISRGQDYNEQFF.

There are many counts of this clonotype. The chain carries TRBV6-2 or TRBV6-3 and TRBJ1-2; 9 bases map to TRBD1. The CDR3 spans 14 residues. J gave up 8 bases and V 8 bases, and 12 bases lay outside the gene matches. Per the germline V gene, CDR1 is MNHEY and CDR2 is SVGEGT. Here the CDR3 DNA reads TGTGCCAGCGAAACTCCCGGGACAGGGTTAGGCTACACCTTC. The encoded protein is CASETPGTGLGYTF.

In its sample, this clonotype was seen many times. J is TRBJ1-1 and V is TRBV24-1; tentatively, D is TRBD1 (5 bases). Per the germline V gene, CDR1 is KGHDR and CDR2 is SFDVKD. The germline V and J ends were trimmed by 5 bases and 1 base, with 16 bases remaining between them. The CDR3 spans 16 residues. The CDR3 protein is CATSGGRGERNTEAFF. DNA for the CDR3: TGTGCCACCAGTGGGGGTCGAGGGGAAAGGAACACTGAAGCTTTCTTT.

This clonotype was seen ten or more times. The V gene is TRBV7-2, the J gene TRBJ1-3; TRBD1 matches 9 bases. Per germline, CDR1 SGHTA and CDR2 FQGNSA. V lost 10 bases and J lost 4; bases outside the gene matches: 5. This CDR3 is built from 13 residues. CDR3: CATQGAGGNTIYF. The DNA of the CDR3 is TGTGCCACACAGGGGGCAGGGGGAAACACCATATATTTT.

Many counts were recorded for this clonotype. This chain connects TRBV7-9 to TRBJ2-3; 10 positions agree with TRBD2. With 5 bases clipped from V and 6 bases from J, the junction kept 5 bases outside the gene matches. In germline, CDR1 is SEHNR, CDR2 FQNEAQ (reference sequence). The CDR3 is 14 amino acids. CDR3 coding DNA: TGTGCCAGCAGCGCTCGGACTAGCGGCGATACGCAGTATTTT. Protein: CASSARTSGDTQYF.

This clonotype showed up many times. The CDR3 nucleotides read TGTGCCAGCTCCGACGGCGGGGGAGGCAAGGACGAGCAGTACGTC. Translating it yields CASSDGGGGKDEQYV. The rearrangement uses TRBV28 and TRBJ2-7, with TRBD2 matching over 7 bases. The CDR3 spans 15 residues. Germline V gene lookup returns CDR1 MDHEN and CDR2 SYDVKM. After removal of 8 bases from V and 5 bases from J, the junction contained 15 bases not matched to a gene.

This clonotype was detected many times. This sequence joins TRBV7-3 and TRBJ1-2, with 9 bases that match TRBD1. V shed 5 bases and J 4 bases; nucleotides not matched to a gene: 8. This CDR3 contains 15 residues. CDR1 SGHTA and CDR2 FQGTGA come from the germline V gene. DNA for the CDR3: TGTGCCAGCAGCGCCACAGGGGGCGTCGGCTATGGCTACACCTTC. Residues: CASSATGGVGYGYTF.

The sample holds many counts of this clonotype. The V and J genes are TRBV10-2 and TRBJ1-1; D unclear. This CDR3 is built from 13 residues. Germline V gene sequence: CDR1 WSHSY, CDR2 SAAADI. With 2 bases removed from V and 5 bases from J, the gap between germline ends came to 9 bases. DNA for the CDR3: TGCGCCAGCAGTGAGGGTAGGGTAACTGAAGCTTTCTTT. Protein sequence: CASSEGRVTEAFF.

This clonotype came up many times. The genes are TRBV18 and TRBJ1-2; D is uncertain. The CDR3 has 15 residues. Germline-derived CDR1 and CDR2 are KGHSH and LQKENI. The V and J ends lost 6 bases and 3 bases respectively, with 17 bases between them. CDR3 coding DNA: TGTGCCAGCTCTCCCGGAAATCTGGGCTACTATGGCTACACCTTC. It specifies CASSPGNLGYYGYTF. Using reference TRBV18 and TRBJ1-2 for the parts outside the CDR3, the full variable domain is NAGVMQNPRHLVRRRGQEARLRCSPMKGHSHVYWYRQLPEEGLKFMVYLQKENIIDESGMPKERFSAEFPKEGPSILRIQQVVRGDSAAYFCASSPGNLGYYGYTFGSGTRLTVV.

CDR3: CSASVGTGGWAEAFF. CDR3 DNA sequence: TGCAGTGCTAGCGTTGGGACAGGGGGCTGGGCTGAAGCTTTCTTT. This chain joins TRBV20-1 and TRBJ1-1; 12 nucleotides match TRBD1. CDR1 is DFQATT, CDR2 SNEGSKA, per germline (reference sequence). Trimming removed 3 bases from V and 6 bases from J; junction bases left unmatched: 8. This CDR3 spans 15 amino acids.

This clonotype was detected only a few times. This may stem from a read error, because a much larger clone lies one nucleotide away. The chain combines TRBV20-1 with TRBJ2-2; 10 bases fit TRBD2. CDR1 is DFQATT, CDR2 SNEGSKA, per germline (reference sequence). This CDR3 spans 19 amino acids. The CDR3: CCARSPSGGSLLNTGELFF. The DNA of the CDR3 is TGCTGTGCTAGATCCCCTAGCGGGGGATCCCTACTTAACACCGGGGAGCTGTTTTTT.

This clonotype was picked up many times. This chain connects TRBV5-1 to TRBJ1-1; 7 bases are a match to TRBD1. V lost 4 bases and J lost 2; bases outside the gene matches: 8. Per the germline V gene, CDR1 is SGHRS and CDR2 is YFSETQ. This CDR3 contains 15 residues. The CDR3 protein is CASSVPDRTNTEAFF. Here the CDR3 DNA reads TGCGCCAGCAGCGTTCCGGACAGGACTAACACTGAAGCTTTCTTT.